Each of the 6 T cell receptor beta chains below was sequenced from the same sample in a study of Tregs in tolerant kidney transplant recipients. Method: immunoSEQ multiplex PCR; TCRdb's copy keeps in-frame clones and lacks some. The sample yields about 20,000 clones, roughly four fifths seen once. Sequenced: Tregs from blood. These receptors all stem from a human donor in good health.

The gene calls are TRBV20-1 and TRBJ2-5, with D perhaps TRBD1 or TRBD2 (5 bases each). The CDR3 is 11 residues long. The germline V and J ends were trimmed by 5 bases and 3 bases, with 7 bases remaining between them. CDR1 and CDR2 (germline): DFQATT, SNEGSKA (reference sequence). For the CDR3, the DNA is TGCAGTGCTGGGACCAAAGAGACCCAGTACTTC. Protein product: CSAGTKETQYF.

DNA of the CDR3: TGCGCCAGCAGCTTGGGACAGCCAGGAACTGAAGCTTTCTTT. Translating it yields CASSLGQPGTEAFF. This rearrangement joins TRBV5-1 to TRBJ1-1; possible D gene TRBD1, 5 bases. The CDR3 extends over 14 amino acids. Germline V gives CDR1 SGHRS, CDR2 YFSETQ. Trimming left V 0 bases short and J 5 bases short, with 11 bases between.

The J gene is TRBJ1-3, the V gene TRBV6-5; D call uncertain. Germline CDR1 reads MNHEY; CDR2 reads SVGAGI. The CDR3 runs to 15 residues. Trimming took 6 bases from V and 0 from J, leaving 12 bases between them. The CDR3: CASRKTASSGNTIYF. The CDR3 bases are TGTGCCAGCAGGAAAACAGCAAGCTCTGGAAACACCATATATTTT.

The V call is TRBV5-4, the J call TRBJ2-3; TRBD2 agrees at 10 bases. V was clipped by 3 bases and J by 2 bases; unmatched bases: 6. The germline CDR1 and CDR2 sequences are SGHNT and YYREEE (reference sequence). The CDR3 sequence is 16 residues long. The CDR3 bases are TGTGCCAGCAGCTCTCGGACTAGCGGATACACAGATACGCAGTATTTT. Translation gives CASSSRTSGYTDTQYF.

This clone was seen only once. The genes are TRBV18 and TRBJ1-1; 7 bases align to TRBD1. CDR1 and CDR2 (germline): KGHSH, LQKENI. The CDR3 contains 14 residues. V gave up 3 bases and J gave up 4 bases; unmatched junction bases: 5. DNA for the CDR3: TGTGCCAGCTCACCCGAACACAGGGGCACTGAAGCTTTCTTT. Translated, it gives CASSPEHRGTEAFF.

This rearrangement joins TRBV28 to TRBJ2-7, with D unresolved. V gave up 2 bases and J gave up 3 bases, with 17 bases separating them. Germline CDR1 MDHEN, CDR2 SYDVKM. This CDR3 has 16 residues. The CDR3 bases are TGTGCCAGCAGTTTAGTCCCGACGCGGCCTGGCTACGAGCAGTACTTC. Its translation is CASSLVPTRPGYEQYF.